The 9 T cell receptor beta chains in this list originate from one sample, sequenced in a study of T cell responses to AZD1222 COVID-19 vaccine. TCRdb's copy holds only in-frame clones and misses some; the assay was immunoSEQ multiplex PCR. Of approximately 90,000 clones in the sample, 70% to 90% are singletons; the top ten hold roughly 3.5%. This specimen consisted of peripheral blood, obtained on day 0 of AZD1222 vaccination. The receptors originated from an adult in good health.

The rearrangement joins TRBV5-1 to TRBJ1-3; no clear D. Trimming pared 6 bases from V and 0 bases from J, leaving 13 bases between. Looked up from germline, CDR1 is SGHRS and CDR2 is YFSETQ. The CDR3 is 15 residues long. This CDR3 reads CASKRGSFSGNTIYF. The CDR3 DNA reads as TGCGCCAGCAAGAGAGGGAGTTTCTCTGGAAACACCATATATTTT.

A single count supports this clone. The chain joins TRBV20-1 to TRBJ1-2; TRBD1 matches 7 bases. The CDR3 contains 10 residues. Germline lookup yields CDR1 DFQATT and CDR2 SNEGSKA (reference sequence). Here the CDR3 reads CRGGAYGYTF. The CDR3 DNA reads TGCCGAGGGGGCGCTTATGGCTACACCTTC.

This clone was counted a few times. The CDR3 DNA follows: TGTGCCAGTAGTATAGATGTACAGGGTCAGCCCCAGCATTTT. Amino acid sequence: CASSIDVQGQPQHF. The J gene is TRBJ1-5, the V gene TRBV19; TRBD1 might be the D (6 bases). CDR1 is LNHDA, CDR2 SQIVND, per germline (reference sequence). The CDR3 has 14 amino acids. Trimming removed 0 bases from V and 6 bases from J, with 9 bases in between.

The chain joins TRBV6-2 or TRBV6-3 to TRBJ1-1; 7 nucleotides match TRBD1. Germline CDR1 reads MNHEY; CDR2 reads SVGEGT. The trim removed 4 bases at V and 1 base at J, leaving 9 bases unmatched. CDR3 length: 16 amino acids. In nucleotides, the CDR3 is TGTGCCAGCAGTTGGACTAGGGGGCTCACGAACACTGAAGCTTTCTTT. It is translated as CASSWTRGLTNTEAFF.

This chain links TRBV2 with TRBJ1-1, with a tentative D call TRBD1 (6 bases). This CDR3 is built from 13 residues. V lost 6 bases, J lost 1 base, and 9 bases lay in between. The germline V gene has CDR1 SNHLY and CDR2 FYNNEI. The CDR3 DNA is TGTGCCAGCAGGAGGGGGGGGAACACTGAAGCTTTCTTT. Protein: CASRRGGNTEAFF.

The chain carries TRBV7-2 and TRBJ2-3, with D possibly TRBD2 on 5 matching bases. CDR1 is SGHTA, CDR2 FQGNSA, per germline. The CDR3 consists of 16 residues. Trimming stripped 1 base from V and 6 bases from J, with 17 bases between. The CDR3 reads CASSLGLGIQRDTQYF. CDR3 coding DNA: TGTGCCAGCAGCTTAGGACTTGGGATCCAGCGGGATACGCAGTATTTT. Filled out from reference TRBV7-2 and TRBJ2-3, the complete variable domain reads GAGVSQSPSNKVTEKGKDVELRCDPISGHTALYWYRQSLGQGLEFLIYFQGNSAPDKSGLPSDRFSAERTGGSVSTLTIQRTQQEDSAVYLCASSLGLGIQRDTQYFGPGTRLTVL.

This chain connects TRBV29-1 to TRBJ1-2; D may be TRBD1 (6 bases). V shed 6 bases and J shed 3 bases, with 11 bases lying between them. Germline V gene lookup returns CDR1 SQVTM and CDR2 ANQGSEA. The CDR3 runs 12 residues. CDR3 protein: CSVQGGYYGYTF. CDR3 DNA sequence: TGCAGCGTCCAAGGGGGGTACTATGGCTACACCTTC.

This chain uses TRBV6-2 or TRBV6-3 with TRBJ1-3, with D uncertain. From germline, CDR1 is MNHEY and CDR2 SVGEGT. V dropped 6 bases and J dropped 0 bases, with 9 bases sitting between them. The CDR3 is made up of 14 amino acids. The CDR3 coding sequence is TGTGCCAGCAGCTCCTACGGCTCTGGAAACACCATATATTTT. Translating gives CASSSYGSGNTIYF.

The rearrangement joins TRBV5-1 to TRBJ2-7; 10 bases are shared with TRBD1. This CDR3 contains 14 residues. V was pared by 0 bases and J by 8 bases, with 5 bases of the junction left unmatched. Per germline, CDR1 SGHRS and CDR2 YFSETQ. The CDR3 here is CASSLAGTGVQQYF. DNA for the CDR3: TGCGCCAGCAGCTTGGCCGGGACAGGGGTGCAGCAGTACTTC. Combining the CDR3 with reference TRBV5-1 and TRBJ2-7 gives the whole variable domain KAGVTQTPRYLIKTRGQQVTLSCSPISGHRSVSWYQQTPGQGLQFLFEYFSETQRNKGNFPGRFSGRQFSNSRSEMNVSTLELGDSALYLCASSLAGTGVQQYFGPGTRLTVT.